Described below is a single TCR beta chain sequence and its context. The antigen remains unidentified. Unmatched junction bases numbered 10, after V lost 5 bases and J lost 0 bases. Germline V gene data show CDR1 as MNHEY and CDR2 as SMNVEV (reference sequence). The CDR3 runs 17 residues. This sample is drawn from a study of cytomegalovirus exposure and HLA in healthy donors. Across the whole study: The roughly 120 validation repertoires used the same platform as the 550 to 800 first-cohort repertoires (as reported by a later analysis). Study outcomes and limitations: A few chains tied to CMV proved CMV antigen-specific in vitro. Published work reported that the classifier diagnosed cytomegalovirus status with high specificity and sensitivity.

Only in-frame clones appear in the TCRdb table, and some are missing; sequencing was by immunoSEQ multiplex PCR. Altogether about 160,000 clones are present, nearly 90% being singletons, with the ten largest covering 10%. The donors were members of the roughly 130-subject validation cohort (separate from the approximately 670-subject first cohort). The material sequenced was PBMCs. The TCR comes from a woman aged 18 to 35 in good health and CMV-seropositive. The chain employs TRBV27 and TRBJ2-4; 7 nucleotides line up with TRBD1. CDR3 in DNA: TGTGCCAGCAGTAGGGGGAAGGGGGCCCTAGCCAAAAACATTCAGTACTTC. Translation gives CASSRGKGALAKNIQYF.